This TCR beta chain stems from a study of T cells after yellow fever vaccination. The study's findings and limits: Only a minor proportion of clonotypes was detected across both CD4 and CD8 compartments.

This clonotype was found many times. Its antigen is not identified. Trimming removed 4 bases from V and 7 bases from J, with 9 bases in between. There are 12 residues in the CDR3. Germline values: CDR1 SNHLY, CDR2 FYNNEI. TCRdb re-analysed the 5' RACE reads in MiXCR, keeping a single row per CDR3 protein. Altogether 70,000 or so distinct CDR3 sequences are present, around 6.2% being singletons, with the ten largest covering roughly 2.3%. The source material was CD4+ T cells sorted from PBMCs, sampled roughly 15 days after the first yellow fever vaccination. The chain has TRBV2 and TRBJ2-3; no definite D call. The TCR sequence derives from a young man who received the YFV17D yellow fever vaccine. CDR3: CASSVSPYTQYF. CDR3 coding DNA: TGTGCCAGCAGTGTTTCACCCTATACGCAGTATTTT.